These T cell receptor beta chains were read from a single sample in a study of T cells after somatic rescue of genetic block. Profiling relied on immunoSEQ multiplex PCR, and the TCRdb table lists in-frame clones only, not all of them. This sample carries 110,000 or so clones, 75% to 95% of them seen once, and the ten largest clones take about 1.5%. The sequencing sample was made of peripheral blood mononuclear cells (PBMCs). The source of these receptors is a woman aged 18 to 35. Both conserved end residues are part of each CDR3. D genes are given only for firm matches.

j_call	v_call	d_call	cdr3_nt	cdr3_aa
TRBJ1-1	TRBV9	TRBD1	TGTGCCAGCAGCCCAGGATCTAGACAGGGGCGGAACACTGAAGCTTTCTTT	CASSPGSRQGRNTEAFF
TRBJ1-2	TRBV11-3	-	TGTGCCAGCAGCTTAATCGGCAGTCTCGGCGGCTACACCTTC	CASSLIGSLGGYTF
TRBJ1-6	TRBV11-2	-	TGTGCCAGCAGCTTTCTAGGGTTGAATTCACCCCTCCACTTT	CASSFLGLNSPLHF
TRBJ1-3	TRBV11-3	-	TGTGCCAGCAGCTGGGCCACACGAGTCTCTGGAAACACCATATATTTT	CASSWATRVSGNTIYF
TRBJ1-5	TRBV27	-	TGTGCCAGCAGTCCCCTTCAGGACAATAGCAATCAGCCCCAGCATTTT	CASSPLQDNSNQPQHF
TRBJ2-5	TRBV7-2	-	TGTGCCAGCAGCTTAGGGGCCCTGCGGGAGACCCAGTACTTC	CASSLGALRETQYF
TRBJ2-2	TRBV7-8	-	TGTGCCAGCAGCTTAAGTCAGCTAGCCGAGCTGTTTTTT	CASSLSQLAELFF
TRBJ2-1	TRBV6-5	TRBD2	TGTGCCAGCAGTCGTCAAACGGGGGGGCGAGGTGAGCAGTTCTTC	CASSRQTGGRGEQFF
TRBJ2-3	TRBV5-1	TRBD2	TGCGCCAGCAGCTTGGAGGTAGCGGGGCGCACAGATACGCAGTATTTT	CASSLEVAGRTDTQYF
TRBJ2-7	TRBV5-4	-	TGTGCCAGCAGCTTATGGGGGACCTACGAGCAGTACTTC	CASSLWGTYEQYF
TRBJ1-4	TRBV7-2	-	TGTGCCAGCAGCTTAGGGTCCCCTGATAATGAAAAACTGTTTTTT	CASSLGSPDNEKLFF
TRBJ1-1	TRBV11-2	TRBD1	TGTGCCAGCAGCCCCCGACAGGGGGGAAGGAACACTGAAGCTTTCTTT	CASSPRQGGRNTEAFF
TRBJ2-5	TRBV4-3	TRBD2	TGCGCCAGCAGCCAAGGACTAGCGGGGGCCCAAGAGACCCAGTACTTC	CASSQGLAGAQETQYF
TRBJ1-2	TRBV5-4	TRBD1	TGTGCCAGCAGCTTCAGGGGGCTCTATGGCTACACCTTC	CASSFRGLYGYTF
TRBJ2-5	TRBV5-3	TRBD2	TGTGCCAGAAGGAGATGGACTAGCGGGGGGCAGGAGACCCAGTACTTC	CARRRWTSGGQETQYF
TRBJ1-6	TRBV9	TRBD1	TGTGCCAGCAGCGTAGAGGGGGCAGGGGGATCACCCCTCCACTTT	CASSVEGAGGSPLHF
TRBJ1-3	TRBV9	-	TGTGCCAGCAGCGTAGGATCAGGGAAGATGGGAAACACCATATATTTT	CASSVGSGKMGNTIYF